This is a list of T cell receptor beta chains from one sample in a study of siplizumab effects on memory and regulatory T cells. Assay: immunoSEQ multiplex PCR; the TCRdb copy retains only in-frame clones and omits some. This sample has around 110,000 clones; about 94% occur once, and the top ten carry around 1.7%. Specimen: non-Treg CD4+ T cells sorted from blood. The origin of the receptors is a human donor in good health. The CDR3 runs from the conserved cysteine through the conserved F or W. Fields, in order: clone size, V gene, D gene, J gene, CDR3 protein, CDR3 DNA. The D gene is left open where the match is weak. Rows give clone size only sometimes, using once, few, many, or a class for an expanded clone.

clone size: NA; V gene: TRBV5-1; D gene: NA; J gene: TRBJ2-7; CDR3 protein: CASSRPLPQGYEQYF; CDR3 DNA: TGCGCCAGCAGCCGTCCCCTTCCGCAGGGCTACGAGCAGTACTTC
clone size: once; V gene: TRBV4-2; D gene: NA; J gene: TRBJ2-2; CDR3 protein: CASSQDGPSGELFF; CDR3 DNA: TGTGCCAGCAGCCAAGATGGTCCGTCCGGGGAGCTGTTTTTT
clone size: NA; V gene: TRBV11-2; D gene: TRBD2; J gene: TRBJ2-3; CDR3 protein: CASSFRGTTSTDTQYF; CDR3 DNA: TGTGCCAGCAGTTTTCGGGGGACTACCAGCACAGATACGCAGTATTTT
clone size: NA; V gene: TRBV5-4; D gene: NA; J gene: TRBJ2-7; CDR3 protein: CASSYEEGGEQYF; CDR3 DNA: TGTGCCAGCAGCTACGAGGAGGGGGGCGAGCAGTACTTC
clone size: NA; V gene: TRBV21-1; D gene: NA; J gene: TRBJ2-1; CDR3 protein: CASSGLAGGPGSYNEQFF; CDR3 DNA: TGTGCCAGCAGTGGACTAGCGGGGGGGCCGGGCTCCTACAATGAGCAGTTCTTC
clone size: NA; V gene: TRBV5-1; D gene: TRBD1; J gene: TRBJ1-4; CDR3 protein: CASSLAGQVGEKLFF; CDR3 DNA: TGCGCCAGCAGCTTGGCCGGACAGGTGGGCGAAAAACTGTTTTTT
clone size: NA; V gene: TRBV19; D gene: NA; J gene: TRBJ1-5; CDR3 protein: CASSISYQPQHF; CDR3 DNA: TGTGCCAGTAGTATATCCTATCAGCCCCAGCATTTT
clone size: NA; V gene: TRBV7-9; D gene: TRBD1; J gene: TRBJ2-2; CDR3 protein: CASSQGDRGSTGELFF; CDR3 DNA: TGTGCCAGCAGCCAGGGTGACAGGGGGAGTACCGGGGAGCTGTTTTTT
clone size: once; V gene: TRBV5-1; D gene: TRBD1; J gene: TRBJ2-5; CDR3 protein: CASSLQGAQETQYF; CDR3 DNA: TGCGCCAGCTCCTTACAGGGGGCCCAAGAGACCCAGTACTTC
clone size: NA; V gene: TRBV9; D gene: TRBD1; J gene: TRBJ2-3; CDR3 protein: CASSVGQGETTDTQYF; CDR3 DNA: TGTGCCAGCAGCGTAGGCCAGGGGGAGACCACAGATACGCAGTATTTT
clone size: NA; V gene: TRBV19; D gene: NA; J gene: TRBJ2-5; CDR3 protein: CASSRGKQETQYF; CDR3 DNA: TGTGCCAGTAGTAGGGGGAAACAAGAGACCCAGTACTTC
clone size: NA; V gene: TRBV2; D gene: TRBD1; J gene: TRBJ2-5; CDR3 protein: CASNRQGSQETQYF; CDR3 DNA: TGTGCCAGCAACCGACAGGGCTCCCAAGAGACCCAGTACTTC
clone size: NA; V gene: TRBV5-4; D gene: NA; J gene: TRBJ2-2; CDR3 protein: CASSFGTGRIGELFF; CDR3 DNA: TGTGCCAGCAGCTTCGGGACGGGACGGATCGGGGAGCTGTTTTTT
clone size: NA; V gene: TRBV14; D gene: NA; J gene: TRBJ1-1; CDR3 protein: CASSQERVGNTEAFF; CDR3 DNA: TGTGCCAGCAGCCAGGAGCGGGTGGGGAACACTGAAGCTTTCTTT